The source of this T cell receptor (beta chain) is a study of spatial heterogeneity in lung cancer (dated by TCRdb to 2018 to 2020). The study in broad terms: Beta-chain transcripts were consistently detected in greater numbers than alpha-chain transcripts, which likely reflects a higher abundance of beta-chain transcripts. In tumor regions, TCR transcript counts showed a strong correlation with a T cell transcriptional module score from matched bulk RNA-seq. In the raw uncorrected reads, each unique combination of TCR and UMI appeared more than ten times on average. In non-small cell lung cancer, the study made a quantitative comparison of TCR alpha and beta repertoires among multiple tumor regions, matched nontumor lung and blood. Nonsynonymous mutation counts, determined by whole-exome sequencing of tumor tissue, were related to TCR repertoire features. Both alpha and beta chains were TCR-sequenced in 200 to 250 tumor regions, under 80 matched nontumor lung samples and 45 to 60 PBMC samples obtained at surgery. Here is what the overall study found, with its caveats: The tumor nonsynonymous mutation count correlated with the number of expanded alpha and beta TCRs within the tumor. Estimated TCR-seq coverage of tumor T cells was only around 7% for alpha chains and approximately 12% for beta chains. Counts of ubiquitous and regional expanded TCRs were found to correlate with counts of ubiquitous and regional nonsynonymous mutations, respectively. Additional single-cell paired TCR alpha and beta sequencing was considered necessary to confirm, at a functional level, the hypothesis that regional TCRs recognize regional mutations.

Taken with the paper, the label for time point translates to: sample taken at primary tumor resection. The donors were more than 60 patients from the lung TRACERx cohort who had early-stage, untreated non-small cell lung cancer. For TCR sequencing, whole RNA was extracted from tumor and nontumor lung tissue, or from cryopreserved PBMC samples, and no cell sorting was done. Only patients for whom sufficient RNA was available from at least two tumor regions were selected for TCR sequencing. Tumor and adjacent nontumor lung specimens were reviewed by a lung pathologist before selection. Library construction relied on 5' RACE. The run used a NextSeq 500. The TCR library protocol attached a unique molecular identifier to each TCR cDNA molecule to allow correction of PCR and sequencing errors. The paper's data handling went like this. Decombinator tools were used for TCR identification, UMI-based error correction and CDR3 extraction. TCRs above a frequency of 2 per 1,000, corresponding to the top 1% of the tumor frequency distribution, were defined as expanded. Expanded tumor TCRs statistically deemed absent (corrected P<0.05) from at least one tumor region were classed as regional, and all other expanded tumor TCRs were classed as ubiquitous. Renyi diversity was computed with the R vegan package after each repertoire had been subsampled 100 times to 5,000 TCRs. CDR3 similarity networks were built from amino acid triplet string-kernel similarity, connecting CDR3s with pairwise similarity above 0.82. Using fastp at Q25 and MiXCR, TCRdb reprocessed the public reads and kept productive beta chains. Every distinct CDR3 protein forms one entry, paired with its most common genes and DNA. These V and J calls are TCRdb output, not the study's own analysis. Recorded for this sample are around 2,700 distinct CDR3 sequences; 5.5% of them occurred a single time. Of the sample, about 20% falls within the top ten clones.

This clonotype was seen many times. Its antigen remains undetermined. There are no base qualities to consult, and no much larger clone falls within one base. Found in a library prepared for alpha chains, this beta chain is an off-target read, and its abundance has little meaning. CDR1 and CDR2, looked up from the germline V gene, are SQVTM and ANQGSEA. The CDR3 contains 13 residues, cysteine and phenylalanine counted. Only the CDR3 portion is preserved as DNA: 39 bases, with reading frame beginning at the first base. The germline ends are 10 bases apart after V is trimmed by 3 bases and J by 4 bases. The sample was lung tumor tissue, taken at surgery. The sequence joins TRBV29-1 to TRBJ2-1; too little of a D gene remains to name it. The source of this sequence is a male donor with early-stage non-small cell lung cancer. Here the CDR3 is given as CSVDPALYNEQFF. The sequenced DNA is TGCAGCGTTGATCCGGCCCTTTACAATGAGCAGTTCTTC.